The entry below describes one TCR beta chain. Its antigen is currently unknown. This specimen belongs to a study of T-cell memory formation after mild COVID-19. Study-level results: CD4+ contracting clones were found mainly in CM and EM, and CD8+ ones in EMRA. Pre-infection memory already had some responding clones, implying cross-reactive memory joined.

V lost 5 bases and J lost 7; bases outside the gene matches: 9. The CDR3 totals 13 residues. Germline assignment: CDR1 DFQATT and CDR2 SNEGSKA (reference sequence). TCRdb analysed the 5' RACE reads with MiXCR anew, one entry per CDR3 protein. The data contain some 200,000 distinct CDR3 sequences, over 9.5% of them singletons. The chain carries TRBV20-1 and TRBJ2-5; 8 bases fit TRBD2. Sequencing was performed on PBMCs or a T cell subset sorted from them (not recorded which). This TCR was recovered from a man aged 18-30 years who had mild COVID-19 (a few samples of this study predate the infection). Cell type and time point are not known. CDR3 residues: CSALTGLAGTQYF. CDR3 sequence (DNA): TGCAGTGCTCTCACTGGACTAGCAGGGACCCAGTACTTC.